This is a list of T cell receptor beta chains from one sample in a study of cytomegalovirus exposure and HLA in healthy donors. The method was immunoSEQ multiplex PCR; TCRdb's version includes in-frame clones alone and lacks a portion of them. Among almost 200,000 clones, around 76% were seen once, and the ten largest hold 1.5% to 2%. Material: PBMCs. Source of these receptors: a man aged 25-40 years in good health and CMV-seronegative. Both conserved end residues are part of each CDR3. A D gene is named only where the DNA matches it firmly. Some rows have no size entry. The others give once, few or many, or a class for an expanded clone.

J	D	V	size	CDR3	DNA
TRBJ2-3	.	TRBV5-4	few	CASSLMGLGTDTQYF	TGTGCCAGCAGCTTGATGGGACTCGGGACCGATACGCAGTATTTT
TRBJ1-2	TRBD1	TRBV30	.	CAWSTPAGGLIGYTF	TGTGCCTGGAGTACCCCGGCAGGGGGTCTAATCGGCTACACCTTC
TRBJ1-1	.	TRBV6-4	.	CASSDSGGLAFF	TGTGCCAGCAGTGACTCGGGGGGGCTGGCTTTCTTT
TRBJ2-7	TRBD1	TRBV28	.	CASITQGQDYEQYF	TGTGCCAGCATTACACAGGGACAGGACTACGAGCAGTACTTC
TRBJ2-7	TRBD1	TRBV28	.	CASSPYMTGGEQYF	TGTGCCAGCAGTCCCTACATGACAGGGGGGGAGCAGTACTTC
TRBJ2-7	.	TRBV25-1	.	CASSEYGSSYEQYF	TGTGCCAGCAGCGAATATGGTAGCTCCTACGAGCAGTACTTC
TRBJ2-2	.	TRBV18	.	CASSSDTERDTGELFF	TGTGCCAGCTCCTCGGATACAGAGAGAGACACCGGGGAGCTGTTTTTT
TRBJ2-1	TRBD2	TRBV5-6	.	CASSLGTREAYNEQFF	TGTGCCAGCAGCTTGGGTACGCGGGAGGCCTACAATGAGCAGTTCTTC
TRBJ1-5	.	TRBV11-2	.	CASSLGAGGGQPQHF	TGTGCCAGCAGCTTAGGGGCGGGGGGTGGCCAGCCCCAGCATTTT
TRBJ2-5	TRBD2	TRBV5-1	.	CASSLAASGKGETQYF	TGCGCCAGCAGCTTGGCAGCTAGCGGGAAGGGAGAGACCCAGTACTTC
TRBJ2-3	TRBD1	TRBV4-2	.	CASSPKTGYSDTQYF	TGTGCCAGCAGCCCCAAGACAGGGTATTCAGATACGCAGTATTTT
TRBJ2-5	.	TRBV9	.	CASSVLPVQETQYF	TGTGCCAGCAGCGTCTTACCAGTACAAGAGACCCAGTACTTC
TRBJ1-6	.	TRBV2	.	CASSERGLHNSPLHF	TGTGCCAGCAGTGAAAGGGGACTGCATAATTCACCCCTCCACTTT
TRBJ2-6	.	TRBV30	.	CAWRKQSKSSGANVLTF	TGTGCCTGGAGGAAACAGTCGAAGAGCTCTGGGGCCAACGTCCTGACTTTC
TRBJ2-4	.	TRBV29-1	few	CSVAEDWGSKSDIQYF	TGCAGCGTTGCCGAAGATTGGGGCAGTAAGTCAGACATTCAGTACTTC
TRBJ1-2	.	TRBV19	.	CASTPGRVYGYTF	TGTGCCAGTACCCCAGGGAGGGTCTATGGCTACACCTTC
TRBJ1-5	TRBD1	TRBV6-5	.	CASRGTGNQPQHF	TGTGCCAGCAGGGGGACAGGCAATCAGCCCCAGCATTTT
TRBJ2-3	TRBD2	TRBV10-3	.	CAIFAGGDTQYF	TGTGCCATCTTCGCGGGAGGAGATACGCAGTATTTT
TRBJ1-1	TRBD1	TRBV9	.	CASSVVPVQGKNTEAFF	TGTGCCAGCAGCGTAGTTCCGGTACAGGGGAAGAACACTGAAGCTTTCTTT
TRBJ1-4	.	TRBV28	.	CASSLFFRGSGEKLFF	TGTGCCAGCAGTTTATTTTTTAGGGGGTCCGGTGAAAAACTGTTTTTT
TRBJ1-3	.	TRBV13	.	CASSLGQVSGNTIYF	TGTGCCAGCAGCTTGGGCCAGGTCTCTGGAAACACCATATATTTT
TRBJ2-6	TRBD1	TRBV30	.	CAWTRQGATGANVLTF	TGTGCCTGGACGCGACAGGGGGCGACCGGGGCCAACGTCCTGACTTTC
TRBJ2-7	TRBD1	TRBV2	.	CASSYSRDSYEQYF	TGTGCCAGCAGTTATAGTAGGGACAGCTACGAGCAGTACTTC
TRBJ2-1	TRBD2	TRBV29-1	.	CSVEGTSGTKSYNEQFF	TGCAGCGTTGAAGGGACTAGCGGGACTAAGTCCTACAATGAGCAGTTCTTC
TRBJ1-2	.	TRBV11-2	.	CASSLARAGAGYTF	TGTGCCAGCAGCTTAGCTCGGGCAGGGGCTGGCTACACCTTC
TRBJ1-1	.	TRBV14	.	CASSQQGRGTEAFF	TGTGCCAGCAGCCAACAGGGGCGAGGCACTGAAGCTTTCTTT
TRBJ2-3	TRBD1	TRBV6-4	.	CASSDVQGATDTQYF	TGTGCCAGCAGTGACGTTCAGGGGGCTACAGATACGCAGTATTTT
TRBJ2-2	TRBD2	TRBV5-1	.	CASSLTTSGRLDTGELFF	TGCGCCAGCAGTTTGACGACTAGCGGGAGACTTGACACCGGGGAGCTGTTTTTT
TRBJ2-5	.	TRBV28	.	CASIQRSQETQYF	TGTGCCAGCATCCAGCGGTCTCAAGAGACCCAGTACTTC
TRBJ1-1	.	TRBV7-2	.	CASSLGGVPAGTEAFF	TGTGCCAGCAGCTTAGGGGGGGTCCCTGCGGGCACTGAAGCTTTCTTT
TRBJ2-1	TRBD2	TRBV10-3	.	CAISTTSAQTHEQFF	TGTGCCATCAGCACGACTAGCGCGCAAACCCATGAGCAGTTCTTC
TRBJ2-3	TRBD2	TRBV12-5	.	CASGLVLAGTTDTQYF	TGTGCTAGTGGTTTGGTACTAGCGGGGACCACAGATACGCAGTATTTT
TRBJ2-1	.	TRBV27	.	CASSLLPGGSDYNEQFF	TGTGCCAGCAGTTTATTACCCGGGGGATCGGACTACAATGAGCAGTTCTTC